A selection of T cell receptor beta chains follows, all from one sample in a study of tumor-infiltrating lymphocytes in localized non-small cell lung cancer. Assay used: immunoSEQ multiplex PCR; TCRdb lists only in-frame clones, some missing. The sample has 2,500 to 3,000 clones, over 65% seen once. The sequenced material came from uninvolved lung tissue not adjacent to the tumor. The receptors derive from a human donor with non-small cell lung cancer. Both conserved end residues are part of each CDR3. Fields, in order: clone size, V gene, J gene, D gene, CDR3 protein, CDR3 DNA. D genes are given only for firm matches. Clone size, where shown, is once, few, many, or a class for clones that have expanded.

size: .; V: TRBV5-6; J: TRBJ2-1; D: .; CDR3: CASSSTPSSYNEQFF; DNA: TGTGCCAGCAGCTCTACACCGAGCTCCTACAATGAGCAGTTCTTC
size: .; V: TRBV10-1; J: TRBJ1-6; D: .; CDR3: CASSKELSNSPLHF; DNA: TGCGCCAGCTCCAAGGAACTCTCGAATTCACCCCTCCACTTT
size: .; V: TRBV6-1; J: TRBJ1-3; D: .; CDR3: CASIPGTSGNTIYF; DNA: TGTGCCAGCATTCCGGGCACCTCTGGAAACACCATATATTTT
size: once; V: TRBV29-1; J: TRBJ2-3; D: .; CDR3: CSVREADTQYF; DNA: TGCAGCGTTCGCGAGGCAGATACGCAGTATTTT
size: .; V: TRBV27; J: TRBJ1-2; D: .; CDR3: CASRSWTDNYGYTF; DNA: TGTGCCAGCAGATCTTGGACCGATAACTATGGCTACACCTTC
size: .; V: TRBV7-9; J: TRBJ2-3; D: .; CDR3: CASSPLGDTQYF; DNA: TGTGCCAGCAGCCCGCTAGGAGATACGCAGTATTTT
size: .; V: TRBV6-5; J: TRBJ2-4; D: .; CDR3: CASSPRVLAKNIQYF; DNA: TGTGCCAGCAGTCCCAGGGTCCTAGCCAAAAACATTCAGTACTTC
size: large; V: TRBV7-7; J: TRBJ2-2; D: TRBD1; CDR3: CASSPGTGVTGELFF; DNA: TGTGCTAGCAGTCCCGGGACAGGGGTGACCGGGGAGCTGTTTTTT
size: .; V: TRBV7-8; J: TRBJ1-2; D: .; CDR3: CASSLVGNIYGYTF; DNA: TGTGCCAGCAGCTTAGTGGGCAACATCTATGGCTACACCTTC
size: .; V: TRBV13; J: TRBJ1-4; D: .; CDR3: CASSLGQGSGMELFF; DNA: TGTGCCAGCAGCTTAGGCCAAGGTTCGGGGATGGAACTGTTTTTT
size: .; V: TRBV7-3; J: TRBJ2-3; D: TRBD2; CDR3: CASSLTLAGSASTDTQYF; DNA: TGTGCCAGCAGCTTAACTCTAGCGGGAAGTGCTAGCACAGATACGCAGTATTTT
size: once; V: TRBV7-9; J: TRBJ2-5; D: .; CDR3: CASSLGGQETQYF; DNA: TGTGCCAGCAGCTTAGGAGGGCAAGAGACCCAGTACTTC
size: .; V: TRBV4-1; J: TRBJ1-4; D: .; CDR3: CASSQDGTDEKLFF; DNA: TGCGCCAGCAGCCAAGACGGGACGGATGAAAAACTGTTTTTT